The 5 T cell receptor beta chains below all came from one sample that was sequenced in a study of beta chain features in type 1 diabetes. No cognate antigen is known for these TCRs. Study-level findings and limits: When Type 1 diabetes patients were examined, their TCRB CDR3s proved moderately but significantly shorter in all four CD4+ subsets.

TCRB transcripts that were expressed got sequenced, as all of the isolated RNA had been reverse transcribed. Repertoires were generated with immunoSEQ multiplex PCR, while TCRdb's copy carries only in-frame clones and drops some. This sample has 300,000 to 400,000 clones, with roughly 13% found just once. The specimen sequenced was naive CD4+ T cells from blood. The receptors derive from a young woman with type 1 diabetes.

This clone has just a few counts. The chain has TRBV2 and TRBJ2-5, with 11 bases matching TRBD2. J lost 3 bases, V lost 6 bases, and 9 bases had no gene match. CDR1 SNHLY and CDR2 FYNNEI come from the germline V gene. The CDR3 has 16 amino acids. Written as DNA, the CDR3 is TGTGCCAGCAGCCCAATAGCGGGAGGGACAGAAGAGACCCAGTACTTC. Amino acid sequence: CASSPIAGGTEETQYF. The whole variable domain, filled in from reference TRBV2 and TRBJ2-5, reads EPEVTQTPSHQVTQMGQEVILRCVPISNHLYFYWYRQILGQKVEFLVSFYNNEISEKSEIFDDQFSVERPDGSNFTLKIRSTKLEDSAMYFCASSPIAGGTEETQYFGPGTRLLVL.

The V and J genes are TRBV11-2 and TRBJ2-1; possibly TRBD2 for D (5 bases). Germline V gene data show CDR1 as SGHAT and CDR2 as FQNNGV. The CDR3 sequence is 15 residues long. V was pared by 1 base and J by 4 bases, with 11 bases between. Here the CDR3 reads CASSLGVARYNEQFF. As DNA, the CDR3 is TGTGCCAGCAGCTTAGGGGTAGCGCGGTACAATGAGCAGTTCTTC.

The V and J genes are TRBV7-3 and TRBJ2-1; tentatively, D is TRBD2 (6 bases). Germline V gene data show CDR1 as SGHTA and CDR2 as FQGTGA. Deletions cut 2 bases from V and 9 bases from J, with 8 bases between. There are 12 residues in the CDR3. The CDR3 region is CASSLWGGEQFF. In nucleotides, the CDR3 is TGTGCCAGCAGCTTATGGGGAGGTGAGCAGTTCTTC. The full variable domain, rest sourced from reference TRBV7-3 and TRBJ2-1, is GAGVSQTPSNKVTEKGKYVELRCDPISGHTALYWYRQSLGQGPEFLIYFQGTGAADDSGLPNDRFFAVRPEGSVSTLKIQRTERGDSAVYLCASSLWGGEQFFGPGTRLTVL.

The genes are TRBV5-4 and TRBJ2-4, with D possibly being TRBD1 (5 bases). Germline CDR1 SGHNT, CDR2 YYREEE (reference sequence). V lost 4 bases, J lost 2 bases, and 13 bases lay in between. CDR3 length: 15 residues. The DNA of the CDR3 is TGTGCCAGCAGCCCCGACAGCACGACCAAAAACATTCAGTACTTC. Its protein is CASSPDSTTKNIQYF.

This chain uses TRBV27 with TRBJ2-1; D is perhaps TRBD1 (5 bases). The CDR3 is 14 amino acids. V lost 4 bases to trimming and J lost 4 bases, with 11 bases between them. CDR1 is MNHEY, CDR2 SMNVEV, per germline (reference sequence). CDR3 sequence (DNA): TGTGCCAGCAGTTCCATAGACAGATACAATGAGCAGTTCTTC. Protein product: CASSSIDRYNEQFF.